This record concerns one TCR beta chain sequence. Some clones are missing from TCRdb's copy, which holds only in-frame ones; the method was immunoSEQ multiplex PCR. The data contain 170,000 or so clones, roughly 85% of them singletons. The source of the sample is a study of blood T cell repertoires in COVID-19. Whole-study context: Specimens from acute and convalescent COVID-19 originated in the United States, Italy and Spain. The analysed material was cDNA or gDNA that came from T cells, B-cell-depleted T cells, or PBMCs.

Participants reported their clinical history, and cohort assignment relied on those reports. Two negative PCRs, clearance, or symptom resolution were required of recovered Cohort 3 donors. Germline V gene sequence: CDR1 SGHTS, CDR2 YDEGEE. V dropped 4 bases and J dropped 7; count of bases not matched to a gene: 10. This CDR3 has 14 residues. This receptor was taken from a woman aged 18-29 years who had recovered from COVID-19. The chain uses TRBV5-8 and TRBJ1-2; 7 bases fit TRBD1. Material for sequencing was PBMCs or T cells enriched from blood (not recorded which). This chain's CDR3 is CASSIVTGIGGYTF. The CDR3 nucleotides read TGTGCCAGCAGCATAGTGACAGGGATTGGTGGCTACACCTTC.